This record concerns one TCR beta chain sequence. This sample was taken from a study of blood T cell repertoires in COVID-19. Background on the study: COVID-19 samples, acute and convalescent, were from the United States, Italy and Spain.

The CDR3 runs to 13 residues. CDR1 and CDR2 (germline): SGHRS, YFSETQ. With 3 bases removed from V and 8 bases from J, the gap between germline ends came to 12 bases. The repertoire was sequenced with immunoSEQ multiplex PCR; TCRdb's copy has only in-frame clones and lacks some. The sample consists of about 280,000 clones, approximately 90% of them appearing once. This TCR was sampled from a man aged 35 to 55 who had been exposed to COVID-19. The gene calls are TRBV5-1 and TRBJ1-5; D may be TRBD1 (5 bases). Input material: PBMCs or T cells enriched from blood (not recorded which). The CDR3 sequence is CASSSVGGEPQHF. The CDR3 bases are TGCGCCAGCAGCTCGGTGGGGGGAGAGCCCCAGCATTTT.